This TCR beta chain comes out of a study of blood T cells in healthy people across ages. This clonotype was seen ten or more times. A second about 6 to 12 cycle PCR used barcoded and J-beta primers. TCRdb re-derived calls from the 5' RACE reads in MiXCR, one entry per CDR3 protein. The data contain more than 750,000 distinct CDR3 sequences, about 29% of them singletons. V was cut by 0 bases and J by 3 bases, with 7 bases left in between. The CDR3 sequence is 13 residues long. Germline V lookup: CDR1 SGDLS, CDR2 YYNGEE. Per individual sample, total RNA of at least 5.5 micrograms was extracted. This sample was shared with a second study, whose subject was T cells of mothers and their children.

The clonotype comes from a woman aged 40 to 50 in good health. The chain joins TRBV9 to TRBJ2-7; the D is unclear. The sequenced sample was blood. As DNA, the CDR3 is TGTGCCAGCAGCGTAGAGTTAAACTACGAGCAGTACTTC. Protein product: CASSVELNYEQYF.